Sequencing of this TCR beta chain was carried out in a study of T cell repertoires in cytomegalovirus infection. Study at large: Public TCR beta signatures marked donors with CMV infection and the matching HLA.

TCRdb redid the calling of the reads with MiXCR, one entry per CDR3 protein. This table holds more than 400,000 distinct CDR3 sequences, around a quarter found once. Broader study findings: The ex vivo response was dominated by HLA-C-restricted CMV-specific TCR beta clonotypes. People with CMV and the relevant HLA were identified by cumulative public TCR beta family frequency.

In regard to this clonotype: Its antigen is not known.

The source material was PBMCs. This TCR came from a human donor in good health (CMV status not recorded). Some clones in this sample may be carry-over from other donors' samples.

The CDR3 sequence is CASSLEGTGYYGYTF. The DNA of the CDR3 is TGTGCCAGCAGTTTAGAGGGGACAGGGTACTATGGCTACACCTTC. V usage is TRBV12-3 or TRBV12-4 and J usage is TRBJ1-2, with TRBD1 matching 9 bases. V was pared by 1 base and J by 3 bases, with 3 bases of the junction left unmatched. The CDR3 contains 15 residues.